This is a list of T cell receptor beta chains from one sample in a study of Ad26.COV2.S vaccination and SARS-CoV-2 variants. Here immunoSEQ multiplex PCR was the method, and the copy in TCRdb shows in-frame clones only, minus some. The table includes 440,000 or so clones, about 89% detected once. The sample was peripheral blood, taken in a trial of Ad26.COV2.S vaccine versus placebo. These receptors were collected from a person between 18 and 59 years old who received the Ad26.COV2.S COVID-19 vaccine or a placebo. CDR3s include the opening cysteine and the closing phenylalanine or tryptophan. D genes are given only for firm matches. For some rows the clone size is stated as once, few or many, or as a class when expanded; others skip it.

TRBV7-9,TRBJ1-1,once,.,CASSLGATNTEAFF,TGTGCCAGCAGCCTCGGGGCAACGAACACTGAAGCTTTCTTT
TRBV2,TRBJ2-1,.,.,CASRVGNEQFF,TGTGCCAGCAGGGTCGGCAATGAGCAGTTCTTC
TRBV3-1/TRBV3-2,TRBJ2-4,.,TRBD1,CASSGQGAKNIQYF,TGTGCCAGCAGTGGACAGGGAGCCAAAAACATTCAGTACTTC
TRBV11-3,TRBJ1-3,.,TRBD1,CASSFGDRPGNTIYF,TGTGCCAGCAGCTTCGGGGACAGACCTGGAAACACCATATATTTT
TRBV7-6,TRBJ1-1,.,.,CASSLRSQATNTEAFF,TGTGCCAGCAGCTTACGTAGTCAGGCGACGAACACTGAAGCTTTCTTT
TRBV5-1,TRBJ2-1,.,.,CASSAIFGGSYNEQFF,TGCGCCAGCAGCGCCATATTCGGGGGCTCCTACAATGAGCAGTTCTTC
TRBV6-5,TRBJ1-1,.,.,CASSYSISANTEAFF,TGTGCCAGCAGTTACTCGATATCAGCAAACACTGAAGCTTTCTTT
TRBV4-2,TRBJ1-5,.,.,CASSQGGQPQHF,TGTGCCAGCAGCCAAGGTGGTCAGCCCCAGCATTTT
TRBV12-3/TRBV12-4,TRBJ2-3,.,.,CASHEQGPDTQYF,TGTGCCAGCCATGAACAGGGTCCAGATACGCAGTATTTT
TRBV4-1,TRBJ2-3,.,TRBD2,CASSQLAGVTDTQYF,TGCGCCAGCAGCCAGCTAGCGGGGGTCACAGATACGCAGTATTTT
TRBV28,TRBJ1-6,.,TRBD1,CASSLRTGKINSPLHF,TGTGCCAGCAGTCTACGGACAGGGAAGATTAATTCACCCCTCCACTTT
TRBV19,TRBJ1-2,.,TRBD1,CASSILGGQGVGYTF,TGTGCCAGTAGTATCCTCGGGGGACAGGGAGTTGGCTACACCTTC
TRBV29-1,TRBJ2-1,.,TRBD2,CSVESALAGSNEQFF,TGCAGCGTTGAAAGTGCACTAGCGGGGTCCAATGAGCAGTTCTTC
TRBV5-1,TRBJ1-3,.,.,CASRSSGAESGNTIYF,TGCGCCAGCAGGTCGAGCGGGGCAGAATCTGGAAACACCATATATTTT
TRBV6-5,TRBJ2-7,.,TRBD2,CASRLSGGTYEQYF,TGTGCCAGCAGGCTGTCGGGGGGAACCTACGAGCAGTACTTC
TRBV12-3/TRBV12-4,TRBJ1-3,few,.,CASSFMRGNTIYF,TGTGCCAGCAGTTTCATGAGGGGAAACACCATATATTTT
TRBV7-6,TRBJ1-1,.,TRBD1,CASSLRPGQGIGDTEAFF,TGTGCCAGCAGTTTACGCCCGGGACAGGGGATAGGGGACACTGAAGCTTTCTTT
TRBV6-5,TRBJ2-7,.,TRBD1,CASRSGTVPHEQYF,TGTGCCAGCAGGTCTGGGACAGTTCCCCACGAGCAGTACTTC
TRBV12-3/TRBV12-4,TRBJ2-7,.,TRBD1,CASQRTGVPGQYF,TGTGCCAGCCAAAGGACAGGGGTGCCGGGGCAGTACTTC
TRBV7-9,TRBJ1-2,.,TRBD1,CASSLGRDNLRGSYGYTF,TGTGCCAGCAGCTTAGGGAGAGATAACCTCAGGGGGAGCTATGGCTACACCTTC
TRBV3-1/TRBV3-2,TRBJ2-7,.,.,CASSQVDSSVYEQYF,TGTGCCAGCAGCCAAGTGGACAGTTCGGTCTACGAGCAGTACTTC
TRBV29-1,TRBJ2-1,.,.,CTGGGSYNEQFF,TGCACCGGGGGAGGCAGCTACAATGAGCAGTTCTTC
TRBV20-1,TRBJ2-7,.,.,CSAGGGYEQYF,TGCAGTGCCGGTGGGGGCTACGAGCAGTACTTC
TRBV3-1/TRBV3-2,TRBJ2-5,.,.,CASSQAGVLETQYF,TGTGCCAGCAGCCAAGCCGGGGTCTTGGAGACCCAGTACTTC
TRBV11-1,TRBJ2-1,.,TRBD2,CASSFLAGGGNEQFF,TGTGCCAGCAGCTTTTTAGCGGGAGGGGGGAATGAGCAGTTCTTC
TRBV5-8,TRBJ2-7,few,.,CASSLRREGPSYEQYF,TGTGCCAGCAGCTTAAGAAGGGAAGGCCCTTCCTACGAGCAGTACTTC
TRBV24-1,TRBJ1-1,.,.,CATSEGGGTEAFF,TGTGCCACCAGTGAGGGAGGGGGAACTGAAGCTTTCTTT
TRBV14,TRBJ1-6,.,.,CASSQHETGSSPLHF,TGTGCCAGCAGCCAACATGAGACAGGTTCTTCACCCCTCCACTTT
TRBV7-9,TRBJ1-2,once,.,CASSFGRDLSGYTF,TGTGCCAGCAGCTTCGGACGGGACCTAAGTGGCTACACCTTC
TRBV5-1,TRBJ2-7,.,.,CASSLGLRESSYEQYF,TGCGCCAGCAGCTTGGGTTTGAGGGAGAGCTCCTACGAGCAGTACTTC
TRBV19,TRBJ1-2,once,.,CASRSGLGRNYGYTF,TGTGCCAGTAGGTCCGGGCTCGGTCGGAACTATGGCTACACCTTC
TRBV5-8,TRBJ2-1,.,.,CASRLIGVAAYNEQFF,TGTGCCAGCAGATTAATAGGAGTAGCCGCATACAATGAGCAGTTCTTC
TRBV7-8,TRBJ1-6,.,TRBD1,CASSRTGDSPLHF,TGTGCCAGCAGCCGGACAGGGGATTCACCCCTCCACTTT
TRBV7-2,TRBJ2-5,.,TRBD2,CASSQPGLAGGRETQYF,TGTGCCAGCAGCCAGCCGGGACTAGCGGGGGGGCGTGAGACCCAGTACTTC
TRBV19,TRBJ1-5,.,TRBD1,CASSPGQGSPRGQPQHF,TGTGCCAGTAGCCCGGGACAGGGTAGCCCCCGGGGTCAGCCCCAGCATTTT
TRBV5-1,TRBJ1-6,.,TRBD1,CASSFVSGTGGSPLHF,TGCGCCAGCAGCTTTGTGTCGGGGACAGGCGGTTCACCCCTCCACTTT
TRBV9,TRBJ2-2,.,TRBD2,CASSSSGLAGAGGTGELFF,TGTGCCAGCAGCTCTAGCGGACTAGCGGGAGCAGGGGGCACCGGGGAGCTGTTTTTT
TRBV5-1,TRBJ2-1,.,TRBD2,CASSPLGGDEQFF,TGCGCCAGCAGCCCGTTGGGGGGGGATGAGCAGTTCTTC
TRBV7-9,TRBJ2-7,.,TRBD2,CASSLGPGLAGPYEQYF,TGTGCCAGCAGCTTAGGGCCGGGACTAGCGGGACCATACGAGCAGTACTTC
TRBV9,TRBJ2-1,.,TRBD2,CASSVGGYSYNEQFF,TGTGCCAGCAGCGTCGGGGGGTACTCCTACAATGAGCAGTTCTTC
TRBV2,TRBJ1-6,once,.,CASRTSSYNSPLHF,TGTGCCAGCAGGACAAGCTCCTATAATTCACCCCTCCACTTT
TRBV18,TRBJ1-2,.,.,CASSPEGPGQNGYTF,TGTGCCAGCTCACCAGAAGGCCCAGGTCAGAATGGCTACACCTTC
TRBV6-6,TRBJ1-2,.,.,CASSPGDTNPNYGYTF,TGTGCCAGCAGTCCCGGGGACACCAACCCGAACTATGGCTACACCTTC
TRBV19,TRBJ2-3,.,TRBD2,CASSLSGGSTDTQYF,TGTGCCAGTAGCCTAAGCGGGGGCAGCACAGATACGCAGTATTTT
TRBV3-1/TRBV3-2,TRBJ2-6,.,.,CASSQVLGAGFSGANVLTF,TGTGCCAGCAGCCAAGTCCTGGGGGCAGGGTTCTCTGGGGCCAACGTCCTGACTTTC
TRBV19,TRBJ2-6,.,.,CASLSWGDPSGANVLTF,TGTGCCAGCCTATCTTGGGGGGACCCCTCTGGGGCCAACGTCCTGACTTTC
TRBV5-4,TRBJ2-2,.,.,CASSFGGTNTGELFF,TGTGCCAGCAGCTTTGGGGGCACGAACACCGGGGAGCTGTTTTTT
TRBV11-2,TRBJ2-7,.,TRBD2,CASSSISGRGYEQYF,TGTGCCAGCAGCTCCATTAGCGGGAGAGGCTACGAGCAGTACTTC
TRBV5-1,TRBJ2-5,.,.,CASSPYAGVRRQETQYF,TGCGCCAGCAGCCCCTATGCCGGGGTCAGGAGACAAGAGACCCAGTACTTC
TRBV28,TRBJ2-1,.,.,CASSLGIGRKGNEQFF,TGTGCCAGCAGTTTGGGGATTGGCAGGAAGGGCAATGAGCAGTTCTTC